This TCR beta chain was found in a study of blood T cell repertoires in COVID-19. On the study more broadly: Spain, Italy and the United States supplied samples that represented acute and convalescent COVID-19. PBMCs, B-cell-depleted T cells, or T cells were the source of the cDNA or gDNA that made up the material.

V lost 2 bases and J lost 6; bases outside the gene matches: 6. CDR1 SGDLS and CDR2 YYNGEE come from the germline V gene. CDR3 length: 15 residues. As originally analysed: Researchers report that nucleated cell counts were estimated from reference gene primer amplification. Assay: immunoSEQ multiplex PCR; the TCRdb copy retains only in-frame clones and omits some. Clone size and V and J calls were adopted from that table, with D and trimming inferred from the DNA. The table has about 61,000 clones, 88% seen once; the top ten hold roughly 23%. This TCR was sampled from a woman between 45 and 65 years old with active or convalescent COVID-19. The sample comprised peripheral blood. This chain connects TRBV9 to TRBJ2-1; 9 positions agree with TRBD2. CDR3 DNA sequence: TGTGCCAGCAGCGTTTCCGGGACTAGCTTCAATGAGCAGTTCTTC. Translation: CASSVSGTSFNEQFF.